Listed below are T cell receptor beta chains from one sample, sequenced in a study of cytomegalovirus exposure and HLA in healthy donors. Clones were sequenced by immunoSEQ multiplex PCR, and TCRdb holds only the in-frame ones, with some missing. Of tens of thousands of clones detected, around three quarters appear once; the ten largest clones hold 0.9% to 1.2%. The sample consisted of PBMCs. The receptors were sampled from a male donor in good health and CMV-seronegative. The CDR3 runs from the conserved cysteine through the conserved F or W. Fields, in order: D gene, V gene, J gene, clone size, CDR3 protein, CDR3 DNA. A D gene is named only where the DNA matches it firmly. Where a row states a size, it is once, few, many or the class of an expanded clone; other rows omit it.

>TRBD2|TRBV30|TRBJ2-3|-
CAWTLWGGIAGTDTQYF
TGTGCCTGGACGCTTTGGGGGGGGATCGCTGGCACAGATACGCAGTATTTT
>-|TRBV29-1|TRBJ2-5|-
CSVGRAKAGETQYF
TGCAGCGTTGGCCGGGCCAAAGCGGGAGAGACCCAGTACTTC
>TRBD1|TRBV4-1|TRBJ1-2|-
CASSPTRSPGTGGYTF
TGCGCCAGCAGCCCAACTAGGAGTCCCGGGACAGGAGGCTACACCTTC
>TRBD1|TRBV19|TRBJ1-5|few
CASSILGQGRNQPQHF
TGTGCCAGTAGTATTTTGGGACAGGGACGCAATCAGCCCCAGCATTTT
>-|TRBV4-3|TRBJ1-1|-
CASSSHRGARMNTEAFF
TGCGCCAGCAGCTCTCATCGGGGGGCCCGGATGAACACTGAAGCTTTCTTT
>-|TRBV9|TRBJ1-3|-
CASSVDPATKASGTLSGNTIYF
TGTGCCAGCAGCGTAGATCCTGCTACCAAGGCCTCCGGGACTCTCTCTGGAAACACCATATATTTT
>TRBD1|TRBV30|TRBJ1-1|-
CAWSTGGPEAFF
TGTGCCTGGTCGACAGGGGGGCCTGAAGCTTTCTTT
>TRBD1|TRBV7-9|TRBJ2-5|once
CAISGGFRETQYF
TGTGCCATCTCAGGGGGTTTTAGGGAGACCCAGTACTTC
>TRBD1|TRBV6-5|TRBJ1-2|-
CASKPDRDRDYGYTF
TGTGCCAGCAAACCAGACCGGGACAGGGACTATGGCTACACCTTC
>TRBD1|TRBV7-8|TRBJ2-7|few
CASVTGTSYEQYF
TGTGCCAGCGTGACAGGGACCTCCTACGAGCAGTACTTC
>TRBD1|TRBV7-8|TRBJ2-2|-
CASSFDRVGGELFF
TGTGCCAGCAGCTTTGACAGGGTCGGCGGGGAGCTGTTTTTT
>TRBD2|TRBV5-4|TRBJ2-3|-
CASSLSSGGSTDTQYF
TGTGCCAGCAGCTTGTCTAGCGGGGGGAGCACAGATACGCAGTATTTT
>TRBD1|TRBV5-1|TRBJ1-1|-
CASSGAGTGYGNTEAFF
TGCGCCAGCAGCGGAGCCGGGACAGGTTATGGGAACACTGAAGCTTTCTTT
>TRBD2|TRBV5-1|TRBJ2-3|-
CASHSGGTPDTQYF
TGCGCCAGCCATAGCGGGGGCACTCCAGATACGCAGTATTTT